This is a list of T cell receptor beta chains from one sample in a study of blood T cell repertoires in COVID-19. Assay used: immunoSEQ multiplex PCR; TCRdb lists only in-frame clones, some missing. The repertoire holds about 480,000 clones, with approximately 87% as singletons. The specimen was PBMCs or T cells enriched from blood (not recorded which). These receptors originate from a woman aged 40 to 55 who had recovered from COVID-19. Both conserved end residues are part of each CDR3. The D gene is left open where the match is weak. The size field is filled for only some rows; it gives once, few, many or a size class.

d_gene: .; abundance: .; j_gene: TRBJ1-5; v_gene: TRBV10-2; CDR3nt: TGCGCCAGCAAGGATGGCGGTCAGCCCCAGCATTTT; CDR3aa: CASKDGGQPQHF
d_gene: TRBD1; abundance: .; j_gene: TRBJ1-6; v_gene: TRBV2; CDR3nt: TGTGCCAGCAGGGCTCTGGGACAGGGGTTTTCACCCCTCCACTTT; CDR3aa: CASRALGQGFSPLHF
d_gene: TRBD1; abundance: .; j_gene: TRBJ2-5; v_gene: TRBV5-6; CDR3nt: TGTGCCAGCAGCTTTTTTGGTGGGACAGGGGGGTTTGGGTCCCAGTACTTC; CDR3aa: CASSFFGGTGGFGSQYF
d_gene: TRBD1; abundance: .; j_gene: TRBJ1-6; v_gene: TRBV6-2/TRBV6-3; CDR3nt: TGTGCCAGCAGTTACTCCATAAACCGGGACAGTAATTCACCCCTCCACTTT; CDR3aa: CASSYSINRDSNSPLHF
d_gene: .; abundance: .; j_gene: TRBJ2-2; v_gene: TRBV29-1; CDR3nt: TGCAGCGTTGAGGATCTAGCAACCGGGGAGCTGTTTTTT; CDR3aa: CSVEDLATGELFF
d_gene: .; abundance: .; j_gene: TRBJ1-3; v_gene: TRBV4-1; CDR3nt: TGCGCCAGCAGCCCGGGGGATATCTCTGGAAACACCATATATTTT; CDR3aa: CASSPGDISGNTIYF
d_gene: .; abundance: .; j_gene: TRBJ1-1; v_gene: TRBV11-2; CDR3nt: TGTGCCAGCAGCTTATTGCCAGTAAACACTGAAGCTTTCTTT; CDR3aa: CASSLLPVNTEAFF
d_gene: .; abundance: .; j_gene: TRBJ1-1; v_gene: TRBV29-1; CDR3nt: TGCAGCGTTGACCAGGGTGGCACTGAAGCTTTCTTT; CDR3aa: CSVDQGGTEAFF
d_gene: TRBD1; abundance: .; j_gene: TRBJ2-7; v_gene: TRBV2; CDR3nt: TGTGCCAGCGTTCGCCCGGGACAGGGGGTTTACGAGCAGTACTTC; CDR3aa: CASVRPGQGVYEQYF
d_gene: TRBD1; abundance: .; j_gene: TRBJ2-7; v_gene: TRBV27; CDR3nt: TGTGCCAGCAGTTATGGGACAGGAGCCTACGAGCAGTACTTC; CDR3aa: CASSYGTGAYEQYF
d_gene: .; abundance: .; j_gene: TRBJ2-7; v_gene: TRBV27; CDR3nt: TGTGCCAGCAGTTTATATCAGGGGGGCTACGAGCAGTACTTC; CDR3aa: CASSLYQGGYEQYF
d_gene: .; abundance: .; j_gene: TRBJ1-4; v_gene: TRBV9; CDR3nt: TGTGCCAGCAGCGTAGGGTTAGAAAATGAAAAACTGTTTTTT; CDR3aa: CASSVGLENEKLFF
d_gene: .; abundance: once; j_gene: TRBJ2-7; v_gene: TRBV11-3; CDR3nt: TGTGCCAGCAGCTTGCAGGGGTCCTACGAGCAGTACTTC; CDR3aa: CASSLQGSYEQYF
d_gene: TRBD1; abundance: .; j_gene: TRBJ2-7; v_gene: TRBV6-5; CDR3nt: TGTGCCAGCAGTTACGACAGGGCCGCCTACGAGCAGTACTTC; CDR3aa: CASSYDRAAYEQYF
d_gene: .; abundance: .; j_gene: TRBJ2-3; v_gene: TRBV11-3; CDR3nt: TGTGCCTCAGGCACAGATACGCAGTATTTT; CDR3aa: CASGTDTQYF
d_gene: TRBD1; abundance: few; j_gene: TRBJ2-5; v_gene: TRBV2; CDR3nt: TGTGCCAGCAGTGTAGGTGGACAGGGAGAGACCCAGTACTTC; CDR3aa: CASSVGGQGETQYF
d_gene: .; abundance: .; j_gene: TRBJ1-5; v_gene: TRBV2; CDR3nt: TGTGCCAGCAGTGCGGGACAAGGTTATCAGCCCCAGCATTTT; CDR3aa: CASSAGQGYQPQHF
d_gene: TRBD1; abundance: .; j_gene: TRBJ1-2; v_gene: TRBV9; CDR3nt: TGTGCCAGCAGCCCCAGGACAGGGGCCGGAAGAGGAGGCTACACCTTC; CDR3aa: CASSPRTGAGRGGYTF
d_gene: .; abundance: .; j_gene: TRBJ1-2; v_gene: TRBV13; CDR3nt: TGTGCCAGCAGCTTAGGCACCCGTGCGGGGGCGGACTATGGCTACACCTTC; CDR3aa: CASSLGTRAGADYGYTF
d_gene: .; abundance: once; j_gene: TRBJ1-1; v_gene: TRBV29-1; CDR3nt: TGCAGCGTTGAGGGGCACAGTGAAGCTTTCTTT; CDR3aa: CSVEGHSEAFF
d_gene: .; abundance: .; j_gene: TRBJ2-7; v_gene: TRBV12-5; CDR3nt: TGTGCTAGTGGTTTGGAAGGACACGTTTACGAGCAGTACTTC; CDR3aa: CASGLEGHVYEQYF
d_gene: TRBD1; abundance: .; j_gene: TRBJ1-1; v_gene: TRBV6-5; CDR3nt: TGTGCCAGCAGCCAAGACAGGGGTGTCACTGAAGCTTTCTTT; CDR3aa: CASSQDRGVTEAFF
d_gene: TRBD2; abundance: once; j_gene: TRBJ2-1; v_gene: TRBV27; CDR3nt: TGTGCCAGCAGACAGACTAGCGGGAGGGCGAGGAACAATGAGCAGTTCTTC; CDR3aa: CASRQTSGRARNNEQFF
d_gene: .; abundance: .; j_gene: TRBJ1-1; v_gene: TRBV27; CDR3nt: TGTGCCAGCAGTTTGGGGGCGTTAATGAACACTGAAGCTTTCTTT; CDR3aa: CASSLGALMNTEAFF
d_gene: TRBD2; abundance: .; j_gene: TRBJ2-1; v_gene: TRBV5-5; CDR3nt: TGTGCCAGCAGCTTCCTGGGACTAGCGGAGAGGAATGAGCAGTTCTTC; CDR3aa: CASSFLGLAERNEQFF
d_gene: TRBD1; abundance: .; j_gene: TRBJ2-1; v_gene: TRBV29-1; CDR3nt: TGCAGCGTTCCGGGACAGGGGGTCGGCAATGAGCAGTTCTTC; CDR3aa: CSVPGQGVGNEQFF
d_gene: .; abundance: .; j_gene: TRBJ1-5; v_gene: TRBV4-1; CDR3nt: TGCGCCAGCAGCCTAGGACAGTTCAATCAGCCCCAGCATTTT; CDR3aa: CASSLGQFNQPQHF
d_gene: .; abundance: .; j_gene: TRBJ1-1; v_gene: TRBV5-1; CDR3nt: TGCGCCACAGCCTCCGGGGGGGACACTGAAGCTTTCTTT; CDR3aa: CATASGGDTEAFF
d_gene: TRBD2; abundance: .; j_gene: TRBJ2-2; v_gene: TRBV4-3; CDR3nt: TGCGCCAGCAGCCAATCCCAGCTAGCGGGAGTGTGGGAGCTGTTTTTT; CDR3aa: CASSQSQLAGVWELFF
d_gene: .; abundance: .; j_gene: TRBJ1-3; v_gene: TRBV3-1/TRBV3-2; CDR3nt: TGTGCCAGCAGCTGGGGGGGATCAGGAAACACCATATATTTT; CDR3aa: CASSWGGSGNTIYF
d_gene: .; abundance: .; j_gene: TRBJ2-2; v_gene: TRBV5-4; CDR3nt: TGTGCCAGCAGCTTGGTTGACTTAGCCGGGGAGCTGTTTTTT; CDR3aa: CASSLVDLAGELFF
d_gene: .; abundance: once; j_gene: TRBJ1-1; v_gene: TRBV5-1; CDR3nt: TGCGCCAGCAGCTTGGGGCAGGGGTGGACCACTGAAGCTTTCTTT; CDR3aa: CASSLGQGWTTEAFF
d_gene: TRBD1; abundance: .; j_gene: TRBJ2-7; v_gene: TRBV19; CDR3nt: TGTGCCAGTAGTGACCGGACAGGGGGCAACTACGAGCAGTACTTC; CDR3aa: CASSDRTGGNYEQYF
d_gene: .; abundance: .; j_gene: TRBJ2-7; v_gene: TRBV14; CDR3nt: TGTGCCAGCAGCCAAGATATACGTGGGACATTCTACGAGCAGTACTTC; CDR3aa: CASSQDIRGTFYEQYF
d_gene: .; abundance: .; j_gene: TRBJ2-7; v_gene: TRBV29-1; CDR3nt: TGCAGCGTTGGACAGAACACCTACGAGCAGTACTTC; CDR3aa: CSVGQNTYEQYF
d_gene: TRBD1; abundance: .; j_gene: TRBJ1-2; v_gene: TRBV4-3; CDR3nt: TGCGCCAGCAGCGACAGGGGGCAAAGCTATGGCTACACCTTC; CDR3aa: CASSDRGQSYGYTF
d_gene: .; abundance: .; j_gene: TRBJ2-7; v_gene: TRBV20-1; CDR3nt: TGCAGTGCTAGTCCCCAGGGCTTTGTAGTCGAGCAGTACTTC; CDR3aa: CSASPQGFVVEQYF
d_gene: .; abundance: .; j_gene: TRBJ1-1; v_gene: TRBV29-1; CDR3nt: TGCAGCGTTGGGGGCCTTCGGGACACTGAAGCTTTCTTT; CDR3aa: CSVGGLRDTEAFF
d_gene: TRBD1; abundance: .; j_gene: TRBJ1-1; v_gene: TRBV4-1; CDR3nt: TGCGCCAGCAGCCTCGGACAGGGCGAAGTTACTGAAGCTTTCTTT; CDR3aa: CASSLGQGEVTEAFF
d_gene: .; abundance: .; j_gene: TRBJ2-5; v_gene: TRBV7-2; CDR3nt: TGTGCCAGCAGCGGTACGAGCCTAGGCCAAGAGACCCAGTACTTC; CDR3aa: CASSGTSLGQETQYF
d_gene: .; abundance: .; j_gene: TRBJ2-5; v_gene: TRBV18; CDR3nt: TGTGCCAGCTCACCCACCGTGGGGCCGGTAGAGACCCAGTACTTC; CDR3aa: CASSPTVGPVETQYF